Listed here is a single T cell receptor (beta chain). What it binds is unknown. Sequencing used cDNA as its template, made by extracting RNA and reverse transcribing it. Sequencing was performed with immunoSEQ multiplex PCR; in TCRdb, only in-frame clones are kept and a portion is missing. The sample holds roughly 100,000 clones, just under 60% seen once. The treatment denotes: oral pan-JAK inhibitor, 5-10 mg twice daily. The source of the sample is a study of CD8+ T cells in alopecia areata. Study-wide results and caveats: Affected lesional scalp, above all in alopecia totalis/universalis, was more clonal than normal scalp. Patients shared TCRs less clearly than mice did, possibly for HLA-related reasons.

Germline CDR1 and CDR2: MRHNA and SNTAGT. V dropped 0 bases and J dropped 0 bases, with 6 bases sitting between them. CDR3 length: 15 amino acids. This chain links TRBV6-4 with TRBJ2-1, with unresolved D. Sequencing was performed on CD8+ T cells sorted from blood, taken at approximately week 60, from a patient treated with tofacitinib. This TCR came from a human donor with alopecia areata. In DNA, the CDR3 is TGTGCCAGCAGTGACTCCGGCGACTCCTACAATGAGCAGTTCTTC. This sequence encodes CASSDSGDSYNEQFF.